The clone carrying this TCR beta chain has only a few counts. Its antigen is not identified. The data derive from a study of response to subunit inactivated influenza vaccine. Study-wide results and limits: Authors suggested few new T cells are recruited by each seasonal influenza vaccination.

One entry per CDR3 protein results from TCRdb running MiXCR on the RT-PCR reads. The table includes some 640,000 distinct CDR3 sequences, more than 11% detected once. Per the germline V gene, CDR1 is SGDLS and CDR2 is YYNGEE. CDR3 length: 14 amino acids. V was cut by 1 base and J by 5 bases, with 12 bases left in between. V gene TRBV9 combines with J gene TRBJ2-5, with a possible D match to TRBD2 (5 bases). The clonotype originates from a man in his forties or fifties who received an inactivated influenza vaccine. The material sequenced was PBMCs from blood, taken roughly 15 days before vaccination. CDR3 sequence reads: CASSVSGERETQYF. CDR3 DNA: TGTGCCAGCAGCGTATCCGGGGAGAGGGAGACCCAGTACTTC.